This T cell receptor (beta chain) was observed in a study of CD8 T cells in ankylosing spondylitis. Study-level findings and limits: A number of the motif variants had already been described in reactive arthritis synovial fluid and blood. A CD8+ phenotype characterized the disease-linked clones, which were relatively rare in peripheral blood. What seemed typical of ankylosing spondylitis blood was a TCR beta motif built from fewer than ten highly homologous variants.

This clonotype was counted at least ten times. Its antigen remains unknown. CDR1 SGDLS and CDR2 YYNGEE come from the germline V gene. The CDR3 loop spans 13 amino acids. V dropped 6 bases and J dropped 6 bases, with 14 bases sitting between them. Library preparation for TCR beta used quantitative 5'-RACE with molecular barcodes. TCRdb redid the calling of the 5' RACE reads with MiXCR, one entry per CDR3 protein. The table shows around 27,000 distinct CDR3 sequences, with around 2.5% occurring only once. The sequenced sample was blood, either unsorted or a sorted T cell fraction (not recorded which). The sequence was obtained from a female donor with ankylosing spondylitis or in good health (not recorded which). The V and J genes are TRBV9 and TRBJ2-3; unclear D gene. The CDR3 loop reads CASTPLGTDTQYF. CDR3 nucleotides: TGTGCCAGCACCCCATTGGGAACGGATACGCAGTATTTT.